Listed below are T cell receptor beta chains from one sample, sequenced in a study of T cell responses to AZD1222 COVID-19 vaccine. The data were produced by immunoSEQ multiplex PCR, yet TCRdb's version contains in-frame clones alone and is incomplete. Seen here are some 120,000 clones, about 88% observed once, and the top ten hold around 30%. The sample consisted of peripheral blood, taken on day 0 of AZD1222 vaccination. These receptors all come from an adult in good health. CDR3s include the opening cysteine and the closing phenylalanine or tryptophan.

v_call cdr3_aa
TRBV5-6 CASSGTTGGVEKLFF
TRBV6-6 CASSYPRGSGANVLTF
TRBV5-1 CASTGGQAAGELFF
TRBV3-1/TRBV3-2 CASSDRGGAPLHF
TRBV5-1 CASSSGQGRGTGELFF
TRBV6-5 CASTMTGNYGYTF
TRBV9 CASSVDPLGLAGSTDTQYF
TRBV7-2 CASSLAVGNTIYF
TRBV30 CAWSHIPYEQYF
TRBV30 CAWDGQGGEQYF
TRBV7-9 CASSSYSDAQPQHF
TRBV6-5 CASSYSDGNTGELFF
TRBV7-9 CASSSSPSNQPQHF
TRBV5-1 CASSLSWGAGGYTF
TRBV7-7 CASSSGTGGQETQYF
TRBV5-1 CASRSSGGIDGYTF
TRBV7-2 CASSPTFNYGYTF
TRBV5-1 CASSPGQADQPQHF
TRBV3-1/TRBV3-2 CASSQFRGSNQPQHF
TRBV3-1/TRBV3-2 CASSQDGKRHQYF
TRBV7-2 CASSLGGSGTDTQYF
TRBV6-1 CASNEQGAFGNTEAFF